This T cell receptor (beta chain) is drawn from a study of cytotoxic CD8 clonotypes in ibrutinib-treated CLL. Whole-study context: Response samples were taken after a median roughly twelve months of treatment, range 6 to 36.

Germline-derived CDR1 and CDR2 are KGHSH and LQKENI. Trimming shortened V by 5 bases and J by 2 bases, and 16 bases separated the two germline ends. The CDR3 contains 15 residues. General observations from the study: At progression, clonality fell back toward baseline after rising at ibrutinib response.

Repertoires were generated with immunoSEQ multiplex PCR, while TCRdb's copy carries only in-frame clones and drops some. The data hold about 92,000 clones, with 75% to 80% observed a single time. To note about this clone: Its specificity is not known.

J is TRBJ2-7 and V is TRBV18; D might be TRBD1 or TRBD2, each matching 5 bases. The material was PBMCs, obtained after 24 months of ibrutinib treatment. This TCR was sampled from a human donor with chronic lymphocytic leukemia. CDR3 nucleotides: TGTGCCAGCTCAGCCGGGACGCTTAACGCCTACGAGCAGTACTTC. It specifies CASSAGTLNAYEQYF.